This TCR beta chain came from a study of blood T cell repertoires in COVID-19. Across the whole study: Samples representing acute and convalescent COVID-19 were sourced from the United States, Italy and Spain.

Using immunoSEQ multiplex PCR, the repertoire was profiled, and TCRdb retains in-frame clones only, with some absent. The sample consists of a few hundred thousand clones, roughly 90% of them appearing once. Trimming removed 5 bases at V and 4 bases at J, with 15 bases between. The germline V gene encodes CDR1 MNHEY and CDR2 SVGAGI. The CDR3 spans 15 residues. This TCR was sampled from an older woman with COVID-19, enrolled during active disease. The sample was peripheral blood. The chain carries TRBV6-5 and TRBJ1-5; D possibly corresponds to TRBD1 (5 bases). This CDR3 is CASSPGLGRNQPQHF. Written as DNA, the CDR3 is TGTGCCAGCAGTCCAGGGCTGGGGCGAAATCAGCCCCAGCATTTT.